The present TCR beta chain was sequenced within a study of blood T cell repertoires in COVID-19. About the research overall: T cells, B-cell-depleted T cells, or PBMCs provided the cDNA or gDNA that served as material.

CDR1 and CDR2 (germline): SGHRS, YFSETQ. The CDR3 covers 14 residues. V was pared by 7 bases and J by 0 bases, with 10 bases between. Clones were sequenced by immunoSEQ multiplex PCR, and TCRdb holds only the in-frame ones, with some missing. Here the sample spans approximately 50,000 clones, more than 75% being singletons. The sequenced sample consisted of peripheral blood. The TCR was taken from a human donor in a cohort sampled during active COVID-19. V usage is TRBV5-1 and J usage is TRBJ2-2, with unresolved D. CDR3 bases: TGCGCCAGCGGCGGAGAGCCGAACACCGGGGAGCTGTTTTTT. This translates into CASGGEPNTGELFF.